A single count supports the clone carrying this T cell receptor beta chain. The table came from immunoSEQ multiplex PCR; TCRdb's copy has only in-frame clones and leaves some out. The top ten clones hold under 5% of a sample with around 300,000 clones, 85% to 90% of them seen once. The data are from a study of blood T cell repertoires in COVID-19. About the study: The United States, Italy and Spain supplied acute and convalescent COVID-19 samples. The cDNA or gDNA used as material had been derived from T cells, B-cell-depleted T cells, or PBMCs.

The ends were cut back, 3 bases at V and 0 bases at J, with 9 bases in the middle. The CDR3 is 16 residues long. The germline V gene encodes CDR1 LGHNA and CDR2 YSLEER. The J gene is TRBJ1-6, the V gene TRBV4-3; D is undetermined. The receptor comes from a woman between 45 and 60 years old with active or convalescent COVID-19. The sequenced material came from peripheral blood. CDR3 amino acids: CASSQQVSSYNSPLHF. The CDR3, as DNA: TGCGCCAGCAGCCAGCAGGTTAGCTCCTATAATTCACCCCTCCACTTT.